One sample yielded the 30 T cell receptor beta chains listed below, sequenced in a study of T cells expressing NK-cell markers. TCRdb re-called the 5' RACE reads and catalogs CDR3 proteins one per entry, DNA excluded. Its clone listing holds some 16,000 distinct CDR3 sequences. The sequencing input was blood T cells: a sorted CD56 or NKG2C T cell subset, CD4+ or CD8+ T cells, or bulk PBMC T cells (not recorded which). The receptors originated from a man between 18 and 69 years old in good health.

The rearrangement links TRBV5-5 to TRBJ1-2; the TRBD1 assignment by TCRdb is unverifiable without DNA. CDR3 length: 14 residues. The germline CDR1 and CDR2 sequences are SGHKS and YYEKEE (reference sequence). CDR3: CASSFRDANYGYTF.

CDR3 region: CANAIFMNEKLFF. V and J are TRBV2 and TRBJ1-4. Germline V gene data show CDR1 as SNHLY and CDR2 as FYNNEI. The CDR3 runs 13 residues.

Its frequency marks this clonotype as medium-sized (0.01 to 0.1%). The chain couples TRBV5-1 to TRBJ2-1; there is no DNA to check the TCRdb D call of TRBD1. CDR3 size: 15 residues. Germline-derived CDR1 and CDR2 are SGHRS and YFSETQ. The CDR3 loop reads CASRWAGGVYNEQFF.

V is TRBV28 and J is TRBJ2-5; TCRdb selects TRBD2, and the lack of DNA leaves this call unchecked. The CDR3 extends over 16 amino acids. Germline V lookup: CDR1 MDHEN, CDR2 SYDVKM. The CDR3: CASTPRGSGAQETQYF.

V gene TRBV7-9 combines with J gene TRBJ1-5. Germline V gene lookup returns CDR1 SEHNR and CDR2 FQNEAQ (reference sequence). CDR3 size: 12 residues. CDR3 loop: CASSRNNQPQHF.

The chain couples TRBV20-1 to TRBJ2-7; the D call of TRBD1 rests on TCRdb alone, since no DNA is present to check it. The CDR3 spans 11 residues. The germline CDR1 and CDR2 sequences are DFQATT and SNEGSKA (reference sequence). The CDR3 loop is CSGTGSYEQYF.

The rearrangement uses TRBV7-2 and TRBJ2-2. The length of the CDR3 is 15 residues. Germline V CDR1 and CDR2: SGHTA, FQGNSA. CDR3 loop: CASSLGLAKTGELFF.

This chain connects TRBV5-1 to TRBJ2-2; TCRdb calls TRBD1, which cannot be checked without DNA. This CDR3 region has 15 residues. Germline V lookup: CDR1 SGHRS, CDR2 YFSETQ. This CDR3 reads CASSLESPPAGELFF. Filled out from reference TRBV5-1 and TRBJ2-2, the complete variable domain reads KAGVTQTPRYLIKTRGQQVTLSCSPISGHRSVSWYQQTPGQGLQFLFEYFSETQRNKGNFPGRFSGRQFSNSRSEMNVSTLELGDSALYLCASSLESPPAGELFFGEGSRLTVL.

The rearrangement links TRBV29-1 to TRBJ2-1; absent DNA, TCRdb's TRBD2 call cannot be checked. The CDR3 covers 15 residues. In germline, CDR1 is SQVTM, CDR2 ANQGSEA. CDR3 loop: CSVPSRLAQTAEQFF.

The V call is TRBV5-1, the J call TRBJ2-3; TCRdb lists TRBD2, though no DNA is available to test this call. The CDR3 is 16 amino acids. Germline V gene sequence: CDR1 SGHRS, CDR2 YFSETQ. The CDR3 region is CASMSMTSGHTDTQYF. Full variable domain (remainder filled in from reference TRBV5-1 and TRBJ2-3): KAGVTQTPRYLIKTRGQQVTLSCSPISGHRSVSWYQQTPGQGLQFLFEYFSETQRNKGNFPGRFSGRQFSNSRSEMNVSTLELGDSALYLCASMSMTSGHTDTQYFGPGTRLTVL.

The chain joins TRBV27 to TRBJ2-1; TCRdb reports TRBD1, a call that lacks DNA to check it against. The CDR3 has 15 residues. Germline assignment: CDR1 MNHEY and CDR2 SMNVEV (reference sequence). CDR3 residues: CASRGGAGGNNEQFF.

V is TRBV5-1 and J is TRBJ1-1. Germline assignment: CDR1 SGHRS and CDR2 YFSETQ. The CDR3 loop spans 14 amino acids. The CDR3 loop reads CASSLSPANTEAFF.

The chain combines TRBV12-3 or TRBV12-4 with TRBJ2-3; no DNA is available, so the TRBD1 call from TCRdb remains unchecked. The CDR3 runs to 13 residues. This CDR3 reads CASSSPTTDTQYF.

The rearrangement uses TRBV7-9 and TRBJ2-2. Germline loops: CDR1 SEHNR, CDR2 FQNEAQ (reference sequence). The CDR3 totals 14 residues. CDR3 residues: CASSLSGDAGELFF.

This chain joins TRBV11-2 and TRBJ2-3; there is no DNA to check the TCRdb D call of TRBD1. CDR1 is SGHAT, CDR2 FQNNGV, per germline. This CDR3 region has 16 residues. The CDR3 here is CASSLGEGQGADTQYF.

The chain uses TRBV28 and TRBJ1-5; the TRBD1 assignment by TCRdb is unverifiable without DNA. The length of the CDR3 is 14 residues. Looked up from germline, CDR1 is MDHEN and CDR2 is SYDVKM. CDR3 in amino acids: CASSLHQGSQPQHF.

The CDR3 loop is CSARDGQGGVAKNIQYF. The J gene is TRBJ2-4, the V gene TRBV20-1; the D gene TCRdb calls, TRBD1, cannot be checked with no DNA. The CDR3 is 17 amino acids. Germline V gene lookup returns CDR1 DFQATT and CDR2 SNEGSKA (reference sequence).

CDR3 protein: CASSLAGMNTEAFF. The chain combines TRBV27 with TRBJ1-1; absent DNA, TCRdb's TRBD1 call cannot be checked. CDR1 is MNHEY, CDR2 SMNVEV, per germline (reference sequence). This CDR3 has 14 amino acids.

The chain combines TRBV6-4 with TRBJ2-2; TCRdb indicates TRBD1, and absent DNA this call remains unverified. The CDR3 length is 14 residues. The germline CDR1 and CDR2 sequences are MRHNA and SNTAGT. CDR3 region: CASSASPGTGELFF.

The chain has TRBV30 and TRBJ2-1; TCRdb selects TRBD1, and the lack of DNA leaves this call unchecked. CDR1 is GTSNPN and CDR2 is SVGIG in the germline V gene (reference sequence). This CDR3 is built from 14 residues. The CDR3 is CAWSRDRAPNEQFF. Complete variable domain (other parts from reference TRBV30 and TRBJ2-1): SQTIHQWPATLVQPVGSPLSLECTVEGTSNPNLYWYRQAAGRGLQLLFYSVGIGQISSEVPQNLSASRPQDRQFILSSKKLLLSDSGFYLCAWSRDRAPNEQFFGPGTRLTVL.

J is TRBJ1-2 and V is TRBV5-1; TCRdb names TRBD1, which stays unverified in the absence of DNA. The germline gives CDR1 SGHRS, CDR2 YFSETQ. This CDR3 region has 16 residues. This CDR3 reads CASSLATGSANYGYTF.

The chain joins TRBV12-3 or TRBV12-4 to TRBJ2-1; TCRdb selects TRBD1, and the lack of DNA leaves this call unchecked. This CDR3 is built from 18 residues. Here the CDR3 reads CASSSWTGSGSSYNEQFF.

J is TRBJ2-7 and V is TRBV30; TCRdb's D gene call, TRBD1, goes unchecked for lack of DNA. Germline V lookup: CDR1 GTSNPN, CDR2 SVGIG (reference sequence). The CDR3 spans 14 residues. The CDR3 spells CAWSRGVLHYEQYF.

V is TRBV5-1 and J is TRBJ2-5. The germline gives CDR1 SGHRS, CDR2 YFSETQ. The CDR3 totals 11 residues. This chain's CDR3 is CASSLSETQYF.

This rearrangement joins TRBV7-8 to TRBJ2-7; with no DNA, the TCRdb D assignment of TRBD2 cannot be verified. Germline-derived CDR1 and CDR2 are SGHVS and FQNEAQ. This CDR3 has 15 residues. CDR3: CASSTTSSIALEQYF.

The chain carries TRBV29-1 and TRBJ2-5. Germline V gene data show CDR1 as SQVTM and CDR2 as ANQGSEA. CDR3 length equals 11 residues. This CDR3 is CSAWTEETQYF. Supplemented by reference TRBV29-1 and TRBJ2-5, the full variable domain reads SAVISQKPSRDICQRGTSLTIQCQVDSQVTMMFWYRQQPGQSLTLIATANQGSEATYESGFVIDKFPISRPNLTFSTLTVSNMSPEDSSIYLCSAWTEETQYFGPGTRLLVL.

CDR3 sequence: CASSLEAYNEQFF. This rearrangement joins TRBV5-1 to TRBJ2-1. The CDR3 runs to 13 residues. Germline assignment: CDR1 SGHRS and CDR2 YFSETQ.

The chain carries TRBV18 and TRBJ2-1; the D call of TRBD1 rests on TCRdb alone, since no DNA is present to check it. The CDR3 totals 14 residues. Germline lookup yields CDR1 KGHSH and CDR2 LQKENI. CDR3 loop: CASSPKHRSNEQFF.

The chain uses TRBV20-1 and TRBJ2-3; there is no DNA to check the TCRdb D call of TRBD1. The CDR3 is 16 residues long. CDR1 is DFQATT, CDR2 SNEGSKA, per germline (reference sequence). The CDR3 is CSARDRTSSSTDTQYF.

The chain joins TRBV14 to TRBJ2-7. Germline values: CDR1 SGHDN, CDR2 FVKESK. The CDR3 is 12 amino acids. CDR3 residues: CASSRTSYEQYF.